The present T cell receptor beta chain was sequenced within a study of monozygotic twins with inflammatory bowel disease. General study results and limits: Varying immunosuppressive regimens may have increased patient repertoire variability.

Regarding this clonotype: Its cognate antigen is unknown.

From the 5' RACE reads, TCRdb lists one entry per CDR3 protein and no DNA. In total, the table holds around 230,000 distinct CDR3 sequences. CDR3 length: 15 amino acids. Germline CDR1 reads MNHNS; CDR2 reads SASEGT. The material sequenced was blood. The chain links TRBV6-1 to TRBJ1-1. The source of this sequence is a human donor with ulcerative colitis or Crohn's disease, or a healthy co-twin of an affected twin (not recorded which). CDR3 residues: CASSQRRYMNTEAFF.